A single sample is the source of the 21 T cell receptor beta chains below, sequenced in a study of post-analysis software for immune sequencing data. Study conclusions and caveats: Patients had higher frequencies than controls of about 5 TRBV segments, including TRBV5-6, TRBV5-1 and TRBV20-1.

Researchers reported that TCR beta cDNA libraries carried unique molecular identifiers. TCRdb called the PCR reads again in MiXCR, with one record for every CDR3 protein. The sample lists approximately 250,000 distinct CDR3 sequences, 36% seen once, with 4.5% to 5.5% in the top ten. Their recognized antigens are unknown. The sequencing sample was made of blood. The receptor set was obtained from a girl aged 10-17 years with multiple sclerosis.

This chain joins TRBV2 and TRBJ2-3, with TRBD2 identical over 8 bases. Germline V gene sequence: CDR1 SNHLY, CDR2 FYNNEI. Trimming at V came to 6 bases and at J to 6 bases, leaving 8 bases not matched to a gene. The CDR3 runs to 14 residues. The CDR3 loop is CASSEGLGKDTQYF. CDR3 DNA sequence: TGTGCCAGCAGCGAGGGACTAGGAAAGGATACGCAGTATTTT.

This clonotype has just a few counts. It may be a read error: a sequence one base away is much more abundant. This chain links TRBV7-2 with TRBJ2-1; 7 bases are shared with TRBD2. Germline CDR1 is SGHTA and CDR2 is FQGNSA. The J segment lost 4 bases and the V segment lost 5 bases, leaving 11 bases of the junction unmatched. The CDR3 consists of 16 residues. The DNA of the CDR3 is TGTGCCAGCAGCGCTAGTTGGTCTAGCGGTTACAATGAGCAGTTCTTC. Protein product: CASSASWSSGYNEQFF.

Remarks on this clonotype: The junction does not match germline at one end; this may be a read error. The rearrangement uses TRBV7-8 and TRBJ1-4; tentative D call: TRBD1 (6 bases). CDR1 SGHVS and CDR2 FQNEAQ come from the germline V gene. The length of the CDR3 is 17 residues. CDR3 in amino acids: CAGSLAGAGATNEKLFF. CDR3 DNA sequence: TGTGCCGGCAGCTTAGCGGGGGCAGGAGCAACTAATGAAAAACTGTTTTTT. Combining the CDR3 with reference TRBV7-8 and TRBJ1-4 gives the whole variable domain GAGVSQSPRYKVAKRGQDVALRCDPISGHVSLFWYQQALGQGPEFLTYFQNEAQLDKSGLPSDRFFAERPEGSVSTLKIQRTQQEDSAVYLCAGSLAGAGATNEKLFFGSGTQLSVL.

About this clonotype: Just one base apart from a much larger clone, this may be a read error. This chain connects TRBV20-1 to TRBJ2-7, with 11 positions matching TRBD2. Per the germline V gene, CDR1 is DFQATT and CDR2 is SNEGSKA (reference sequence). The CDR3 is made up of 12 amino acids. CDR3 loop: CSSAGTSGEQYF. The CDR3 nucleotides read TGCAGCAGTGCCGGGACTAGCGGTGAGCAGTACTTC.

A remark on this clonotype: With a much larger clone just one base away, this may be a read error. The chain combines TRBV7-9 with TRBJ2-6, with TRBD1 matching 8 bases. The J segment lost 0 bases and the V segment lost 5 bases, leaving 0 bases of the junction unmatched. Germline assignment: CDR1 SEHNR and CDR2 FQNEAQ (reference sequence). This CDR3 has 15 amino acids. The DNA for the CDR3 is TGTGCCAGCAGCGGGACAGGCTCTGGGGCCAACGTCCTGACTTTC. This codes for CASSGTGSGANVLTF. Full variable domain (rest looked up from reference TRBV7-9 and TRBJ2-6): DTGVSQNPRHKITKRGQNVTFRCDPISEHNRLYWYRQTLGQGPEFLTYFQNEAQLEKSRLLSDRFSAERPKGSFSTLEIQRTEQGDSAMYLCASSGTGSGANVLTFGAGSRLTVL.

This clonotype was detected only a few times. The chain combines TRBV7-3 with TRBJ2-2, with 7 nucleotides matching TRBD2. The CDR3 extends over 19 amino acids. V lost 1 base, J lost 1 base, and 12 bases stayed unmatched. Germline V lookup: CDR1 SGHTA, CDR2 FQGTGA. CDR3 in amino acids: CASSLNRRREYKNTGELFF. CDR3 DNA sequence: TGTGCCAGCAGCTTAAATCGCCGGCGGGAGTACAAGAACACCGGGGAGCTGTTTTTT.

Regarding this clonotype: This may stem from a read error, because a much larger clone lies one nucleotide away. The J gene is TRBJ2-5, the V gene TRBV18; 10 nucleotides line up with TRBD2. Germline V CDR1 and CDR2: KGHSH, LQKENI. V lost 2 bases, J lost 11 bases, and 11 bases stayed unmatched. CDR3 length: 15 amino acids. CDR3 protein: CASSPGSGRATEQYF. CDR3 bases: TGTGCCAGCTCACCAGGGAGCGGGAGGGCTACTGAGCAGTACTTC.

V is TRBV7-8 and J is TRBJ2-4, with D possibly TRBD2 on 5 matching bases. The length of the CDR3 is 15 residues. Germline V lookup: CDR1 SGHVS, CDR2 FQNEAQ. V was cut by 0 bases and J by 9 bases, with 15 bases left in between. The CDR3 nucleotides read TGTGCCAGCAGCTTAGCGATCGTACGGGCGGGCATTCAGTACTTC. Encoded protein: CASSLAIVRAGIQYF. Full variable domain (missing parts from reference TRBV7-8 and TRBJ2-4): GAGVSQSPRYKVAKRGQDVALRCDPISGHVSLFWYQQALGQGPEFLTYFQNEAQLDKSGLPSDRFFAERPEGSVSTLKIQRTQQEDSAVYLCASSLAIVRAGIQYFGAGTRLSVL.

The sample holds a few counts of this clonotype. V usage is TRBV10-1 and J usage is TRBJ2-1; 10 nucleotides align to TRBD2. The CDR3 is made up of 16 amino acids. The V gene end was trimmed by 2 bases and the J gene end by 4 bases; junction bases not matched to a gene: 5. The germline V gene encodes CDR1 WNHNN and CDR2 SYGVQD (reference sequence). The CDR3: CASSEAAGGLYNEQFF. CDR3 DNA sequence: TGCGCCAGCAGTGAGGCAGCGGGGGGGCTTTACAATGAGCAGTTCTTC.

The chain links TRBV12-3 or TRBV12-4 to TRBJ1-5; D unresolved. Trimming cost V 2 bases and J 3 bases, with 8 bases left between them. The CDR3 runs 14 residues. As DNA, the CDR3 is TGTGCCAGCAGTTTATCCGAGGTCAATCAGCCCCAGCATTTT. Residues: CASSLSEVNQPQHF.

With respect to this clonotype: Possible read error: a much larger clone is one base away. The rearrangement joins TRBV12-3 or TRBV12-4 to TRBJ1-4; TRBD1 aligns across 8 bases. This CDR3 spans 15 amino acids. The V segment lost 5 bases and the J segment 16 bases; nucleotides outside the gene matches: 18. Written as DNA, the CDR3 is TGTGCCAGCAGTCCCTCAGGGGGCGCCGCAGATACGCAGTTTTTT. Translation gives CASSPSGGAADTQFF.

This rearrangement joins TRBV7-9 to TRBJ2-3; 7 bases are shared with TRBD2. Germline CDR1 and CDR2: SEHNR and FQNEAQ (reference sequence). The CDR3 covers 15 residues. V lost 5 bases to trimming and J lost 1 base; unmatched junction nucleotides: 6. The CDR3 sequence: CASSPGLGGTDTQYF. The CDR3 nucleotides read TGTGCCAGCAGCCCTGGACTAGGCGGCACAGATACGCAGTATTTT.

CDR3 in DNA: TGTGTCACCCGACTAGCGGGGACCGCCTACAATGAGCAGTACTTC. Translated: CVTRLAGTAYNEQYF. J is TRBJ2-1 and V is TRBV7-9, with 11 bases that match TRBD2. The J call may not be correct, given that the DNA end is closer to TRBJ2-7. The germline CDR1 and CDR2 sequences are SEHNR and FQNEAQ (reference sequence). The CDR3 loop spans 15 amino acids.

This clonotype appeared many times. The chain links TRBV20-1 to TRBJ2-1; 9 positions agree with TRBD2. The V gene end was trimmed by 0 bases and the J gene end by 2 bases; junction bases not matched to a gene: 5. In germline, CDR1 is DFQATT, CDR2 SNEGSKA (reference sequence). CDR3 length: 16 amino acids. DNA of the CDR3: TGCAGTGCTAGAGAACTAGCGGGCCACACCTACAATGAGCAGTTCTTC. This encodes CSARELAGHTYNEQFF.

This clonotype was seen many times. The chain is built from TRBV7-8 and TRBJ2-1; no clear D gene. CDR3 length equals 15 residues. The ends were cut back, 5 bases at V and 7 bases at J, with 18 bases in the middle. Germline values: CDR1 SGHVS, CDR2 FQNEAQ. CDR3 coding DNA: TGTGCCAGCAGCCCCCGGCGCGTAAGGGCGAATGAGCAGTTCTTC. It is translated as CASSPRRVRANEQFF.

This clonotype was seen only a few times. This may stem from a read error, because a much larger clone lies one nucleotide away. The V gene is TRBV4-1, the J gene TRBJ2-5; 13 bases map to TRBD2. With 2 bases clipped from V and 7 bases from J, the junction kept 4 bases outside the gene matches. This CDR3 has 15 amino acids. Germline CDR1 and CDR2: MGHRA and YSYEKL. CDR3 amino acids: CASSQFTSGRGTQYF. CDR3 coding DNA: TGCGCCAGCAGCCAATTTACTAGCGGGAGGGGGACCCAGTACTTC.

In this sample, this clonotype turned up many times. The rearrangement links TRBV3-1 to TRBJ2-1; 9 bases fit TRBD2. The germline V gene encodes CDR1 LGHDT and CDR2 YNNKEL (reference sequence). The trim removed 1 base at V and 6 bases at J, leaving 13 bases unmatched. CDR3 length equals 18 residues. The CDR3: CASSQGLAGSRLSNEQFF. In DNA form, the CDR3 reads TGTGCCAGCAGCCAAGGGCTAGCGGGATCCCGCCTGAGCAATGAGCAGTTCTTC.

J is TRBJ2-2 and V is TRBV10-3; TRBD1 is a possible D gene (5 bases). The CDR3 consists of 14 residues. Germline V gives CDR1 ENHRY, CDR2 SYGVKD. The V end lost 6 bases, the J end lost 5 bases, and 13 bases lay between the germline ends. DNA for the CDR3: TGTGCCATCAGGGGCCAGGGAAGGACCGGGGAGCTGTTTTTT. It encodes CAIRGQGRTGELFF.

The V and J genes are TRBV28 and TRBJ2-6; 7 bases line up with TRBD2. The CDR3 consists of 15 residues. The V gene end was trimmed by 7 bases and the J gene end by 0 bases; junction bases not matched to a gene: 3. Germline lookup yields CDR1 MDHEN and CDR2 SYDVKM. The CDR3: CASMGGFSGANVLTF. The CDR3 region has the DNA TGTGCCAGCATGGGAGGGTTCTCTGGGGCCAACGTCCTGACTTTC.

This clonotype has ten or more counts. This chain uses TRBV20-1 with TRBJ1-5, with 9 positions matching TRBD1. The germline V gene encodes CDR1 DFQATT and CDR2 SNEGSKA (reference sequence). The J segment lost 5 bases and the V segment lost 6 bases, leaving 5 bases of the junction unmatched. The CDR3 totals 13 residues. The CDR3 nucleotides are TGCAGTGCGCCGGGACAGGGCCATCAGCCCCAGCATTTT. It encodes CSAPGQGHQPQHF.

This clonotype occurred many times. The genes are TRBV7-8 and TRBJ2-7; D perhaps matches TRBD1 (6 bases). The CDR3 covers 13 residues. With 0 bases removed from V and 11 bases from J, the gap between germline ends came to 14 bases. Per the germline V gene, CDR1 is SGHVS and CDR2 is FQNEAQ. This chain's CDR3 is CASSLAKWDTEYF. Here the CDR3 DNA reads TGTGCCAGCAGCTTAGCAAAGTGGGACACGGAGTACTTC. Supplemented by reference TRBV7-8 and TRBJ2-7, the full variable domain reads GAGVSQSPRYKVAKRGQDVALRCDPISGHVSLFWYQQALGQGPEFLTYFQNEAQLDKSGLPSDRFFAERPEGSVSTLKIQRTQQEDSAVYLCASSLAKWDTEYFGPGTRLTVT.